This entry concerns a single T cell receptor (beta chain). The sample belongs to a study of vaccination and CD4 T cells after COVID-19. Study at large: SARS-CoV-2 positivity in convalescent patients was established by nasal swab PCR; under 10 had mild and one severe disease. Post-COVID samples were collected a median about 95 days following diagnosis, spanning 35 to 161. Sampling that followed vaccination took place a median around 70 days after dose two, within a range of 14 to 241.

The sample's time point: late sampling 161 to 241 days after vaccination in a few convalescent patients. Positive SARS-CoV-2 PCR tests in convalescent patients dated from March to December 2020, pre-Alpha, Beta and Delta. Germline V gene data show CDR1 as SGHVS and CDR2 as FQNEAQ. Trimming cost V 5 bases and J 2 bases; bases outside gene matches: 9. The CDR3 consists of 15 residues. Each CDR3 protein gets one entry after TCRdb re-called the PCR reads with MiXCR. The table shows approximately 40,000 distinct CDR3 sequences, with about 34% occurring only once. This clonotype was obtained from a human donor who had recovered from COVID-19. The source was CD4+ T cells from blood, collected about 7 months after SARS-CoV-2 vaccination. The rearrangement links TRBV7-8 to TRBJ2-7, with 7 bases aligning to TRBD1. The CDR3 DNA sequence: TGTGCCAGCAGCCCAGAGGGGGCCCATACCTACGAGCAGTACTTC. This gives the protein CASSPEGAHTYEQYF.